A selection of T cell receptor beta chains follows, all from one sample in a study of blood T cell repertoires in COVID-19. Sequenced by immunoSEQ multiplex PCR; TCRdb stores in-frame clones only, minus some. The sample has about 400,000 clones, around 87% seen once; the top ten hold less than 3.5%. Sequenced: peripheral blood. The receptors stem from a human donor in a cohort sampled during active COVID-19. Both conserved end residues are part of each CDR3. A D gene is named only where the DNA matches it firmly. A clone size is listed for some rows: how often the clone was seen (once, few, many), or a class if it is expanded.

v_call	j_call	cdr3_length	d_call	clone_size	cdr3_aa	cdr3_nt
TRBV2	TRBJ1-2	16	NA	NA	CASSGVQGSLNYGYTF	TGTGCCAGCAGTGGGGTCCAGGGCTCGCTTAACTATGGCTACACCTTC
TRBV19	TRBJ1-5	15	TRBD1	NA	CASSLGQVGNQPQHF	TGTGCCAGTAGCCTAGGACAGGTCGGCAATCAGCCCCAGCATTTT
TRBV5-4	TRBJ2-3	14	NA	NA	CASSFVGAMDTQYF	TGTGCCAGCAGCTTTGTAGGGGCAATGGATACGCAGTATTTT
TRBV7-9	TRBJ2-7	14	TRBD2	many	CASSTGLALSEQYF	TGTGCCAGCAGCACGGGACTAGCGCTGAGCGAGCAGTACTTC
TRBV30	TRBJ1-4	13	NA	NA	CAWSGGPAEKLFF	TGTGCCTGGAGTGGTGGGCCAGCCGAAAAACTGTTTTTT
TRBV9	TRBJ1-6	15	NA	NA	CASSDSGASMGPLHF	TGTGCCAGCAGCGATAGTGGGGCGAGCATGGGGCCCCTCCACTTT
TRBV7-9	TRBJ2-7	17	NA	NA	CASSLRDLQGSSYEQYF	TGTGCCAGCAGCTTAAGGGATTTGCAGGGAAGCTCCTACGAGCAGTACTTC
TRBV29-1	TRBJ2-5	14	TRBD1	NA	CSVFQQGARETQYF	TGCAGCGTTTTCCAACAGGGGGCCAGAGAGACCCAGTACTTC
TRBV7-8	TRBJ2-5	13	NA	NA	CASSLPPGETQYF	TGTGCCAGCAGCTTGCCCCCCGGAGAGACCCAGTACTTC
TRBV6-1	TRBJ2-2	14	NA	NA	CASSEGLWPGELFF	TGTGCCAGCAGTGAAGGACTATGGCCCGGGGAGCTGTTTTTT
TRBV11-2	TRBJ1-1	14	TRBD1	NA	CASSSIRQGRGAFF	TGTGCCAGCAGCTCGATCAGACAGGGGCGGGGAGCTTTCTTT
TRBV3-1/TRBV3-2	TRBJ2-1	17	NA	NA	CASSQDPARLQPNEQFF	TGTGCCAGCAGCCAAGATCCTGCCCGACTTCAACCCAATGAGCAGTTCTTC
TRBV5-1	TRBJ2-3	15	TRBD2	NA	CASSGLAGVVDTQYF	TGCGCCAGCAGTGGGCTAGCGGGGGTCGTAGATACGCAGTATTTT
TRBV4-2	TRBJ1-4	14	NA	NA	CASSLGGDNEKLFF	TGTGCCAGCAGCCTAGGAGGGGACAATGAAAAACTGTTTTTT
TRBV7-3	TRBJ2-3	16	NA	NA	CASSLNRRGRTDTQYF	TGTGCCAGCAGCTTAAATCGTAGGGGTAGGACAGATACGCAGTATTTT
TRBV7-2	TRBJ2-1	15	TRBD2	NA	CASTAGGGYSDEQFF	TGTGCCAGCACCGCCGGCGGGGGTTATTCGGATGAGCAGTTCTTC
TRBV20-1	TRBJ2-1	18	TRBD2	NA	CSASTSGRALGSYNEQFF	TGCAGTGCTAGTACTAGCGGGAGGGCCTTGGGATCCTACAATGAGCAGTTCTTC
TRBV28	TRBJ2-1	14	NA	NA	CASTSRGVGHEQFF	TGTGCCAGCACTAGTAGGGGTGTAGGCCATGAGCAGTTCTTC
TRBV12-3/TRBV12-4	TRBJ1-2	13	TRBD1	NA	CASSPTGVNGYTF	TGTGCCAGCAGTCCGACAGGGGTCAATGGCTACACCTTC
TRBV30	TRBJ1-6	16	TRBD1	NA	CAWRLDREIYNSPLHF	TGTGCCTGGAGGCTGGACAGGGAGATCTATAATTCACCCCTCCACTTT
TRBV4-2	TRBJ2-2	15	TRBD2	NA	CASSQEDGGAGELFF	TGTGCCAGCAGCCAAGAAGACGGGGGGGCCGGGGAGCTGTTTTTT
TRBV25-1	TRBJ2-5	17	TRBD2	NA	CASSAQLAGAFSETQYF	TGTGCCAGCAGTGCCCAACTAGCGGGGGCTTTTTCAGAGACCCAGTACTTC
TRBV5-6	TRBJ2-7	15	NA	NA	CASSLAGTPPYEQYF	TGTGCCAGCAGCTTAGCGGGTACACCCCCCTACGAGCAGTACTTC
TRBV20-1	TRBJ2-7	11	NA	NA	CSGGVSYEQYF	TGCAGTGGCGGGGTATCCTACGAGCAGTACTTC
TRBV5-1	TRBJ2-3	14	TRBD1	NA	CASSLQGTTDTQYF	TGCGCCAGCAGCCTACAGGGGACCACAGATACGCAGTATTTT
TRBV6-5	TRBJ2-2	13	NA	NA	CASSRWNTGELFF	TGTGCCAGCAGCCGTTGGAACACCGGGGAGCTGTTTTTT
TRBV19	TRBJ1-5	16	NA	NA	CASRKGRGASNQPQHF	TGTGCCAGTAGGAAAGGGAGGGGGGCTAGCAATCAGCCCCAGCATTTT
TRBV7-8	TRBJ2-6	18	TRBD1	NA	CASRSYLGQSSGANVLTF	TGTGCCAGCAGGTCCTATTTGGGACAGAGCTCTGGGGCCAACGTCCTGACTTTC
TRBV27	TRBJ1-3	15	NA	once	CASSLKLHSGNTIYF	TGTGCCAGCAGTTTAAAGCTTCACTCTGGAAACACCATATATTTT
TRBV5-4	TRBJ2-3	14	TRBD1	NA	CASSLGQGAGTQYF	TGTGCCAGCAGCCTTGGACAGGGAGCGGGTACGCAGTATTTT
TRBV28	TRBJ1-6	15	NA	NA	CASSLLGSNNSPLHF	TGTGCCAGCAGTTTATTGGGGAGTAACAATTCACCCCTCCACTTT
TRBV3-1/TRBV3-2	TRBJ2-7	15	NA	NA	CASSQDFAASYEQYF	TGTGCCAGCAGCCAAGATTTCGCGGCCTCCTACGAGCAGTACTTC
TRBV7-9	TRBJ2-7	14	TRBD1	NA	CASSRGWGQAAAYF	TGTGCCAGCAGCCGGGGGTGGGGACAGGCCGCGGCGTACTTC
TRBV9	TRBJ1-1	13	NA	NA	CASSLHHRAEAFF	TGTGCCAGCAGCCTCCACCACCGGGCTGAAGCTTTCTTT
TRBV7-2	TRBJ2-4	18	NA	NA	CASSSERVSRGAKNIQYF	TGTGCCAGCAGCTCCGAGCGAGTGTCCAGAGGGGCCAAAAACATTCAGTACTTC
TRBV4-1	TRBJ2-1	15	TRBD2	NA	CASRASGRDYNEQFF	TGCGCCAGCAGGGCAAGCGGGAGGGATTACAATGAGCAGTTCTTC
TRBV28	TRBJ1-1	13	NA	NA	CASRQGVNTEAFF	TGTGCCAGCAGACAGGGAGTGAACACTGAAGCTTTCTTT
TRBV3-1/TRBV3-2	TRBJ1-5	13	TRBD1	NA	CASSQDRGQPQHF	TGTGCCAGCAGCCAGGACAGGGGCCAGCCCCAGCATTTT
TRBV2	TRBJ2-7	15	TRBD1	NA	CASSWTGSSSYEQYF	TGTGCCAGCAGCTGGACAGGATCGAGCTCCTACGAGCAGTACTTC
TRBV7-9	TRBJ2-1	15	NA	NA	CASSLSGNIYNEQFF	TGTGCCAGCAGCTTAAGCGGCAACATCTACAATGAGCAGTTCTTC
TRBV3-1/TRBV3-2	TRBJ1-6	16	NA	NA	CASSQGAGGNNSPLHF	TGTGCCAGCAGCCAAGGAGCGGGGGGAAATAATTCACCCCTCCACTTT
TRBV4-1	TRBJ1-4	13	NA	NA	CASRDIGIEKLFF	TGCGCCAGCAGGGACATCGGAATTGAAAAACTGTTTTTT
TRBV5-5	TRBJ1-3	16	NA	few	CASSYFSGANGNTIYF	TGTGCCAGCAGCTACTTTTCAGGGGCTAACGGAAACACCATATATTTT
TRBV27	TRBJ2-5	17	TRBD2	once	CASSQRTSGSEGETQYF	TGTGCCAGCAGTCAGAGGACTAGCGGGAGTGAGGGAGAGACCCAGTACTTC
TRBV7-3	TRBJ1-3	15	NA	NA	CASSLRAGRLDTIYF	TGTGCCAGCAGCTTACGCGCAGGGAGGTTGGACACCATATATTTT
TRBV28	TRBJ1-5	15	NA	NA	CASSSPTDSNQPQHF	TGTGCCAGCAGTTCCCCTACAGATAGCAATCAGCCCCAGCATTTT
TRBV27	TRBJ2-3	17	NA	NA	CASSLSWGELGPDTQYF	TGTGCCAGCAGTTTATCGTGGGGAGAACTAGGGCCAGATACGCAGTATTTT
TRBV27	TRBJ1-5	18	NA	NA	CASSPQGGTLYSNQPQHF	TGTGCCAGCAGTCCCCAAGGCGGGACCTTATATAGCAATCAGCCCCAGCATTTT
TRBV6-6	TRBJ2-7	16	NA	NA	CASSYTAGASTWEQYF	TGTGCCAGCAGTTATACGGCAGGGGCTTCGACCTGGGAGCAGTACTTC
TRBV7-8	TRBJ1-5	13	TRBD1	once	CASSGDRGQPQHF	TGTGCCAGCAGCGGGGACAGGGGGCAGCCCCAGCATTTT
TRBV29-1	TRBJ1-1	12	NA	once	CSVEVTDTEAFF	TGCAGCGTTGAGGTGACTGACACTGAAGCTTTCTTT
TRBV19	TRBJ1-1	15	NA	NA	CASSNRGGAYTEAFF	TGTGCCAGTAGTAACCGGGGAGGGGCCTACACTGAAGCTTTCTTT
TRBV28	TRBJ2-3	12	NA	NA	CASTGIADTQYF	TGTGCCAGCACAGGGATCGCAGATACGCAGTATTTT
TRBV4-1	TRBJ1-2	14	TRBD1	NA	CASSQDVGGLGYTF	TGCGCCAGCAGCCAAGACGTAGGGGGCCTTGGCTACACCTTC